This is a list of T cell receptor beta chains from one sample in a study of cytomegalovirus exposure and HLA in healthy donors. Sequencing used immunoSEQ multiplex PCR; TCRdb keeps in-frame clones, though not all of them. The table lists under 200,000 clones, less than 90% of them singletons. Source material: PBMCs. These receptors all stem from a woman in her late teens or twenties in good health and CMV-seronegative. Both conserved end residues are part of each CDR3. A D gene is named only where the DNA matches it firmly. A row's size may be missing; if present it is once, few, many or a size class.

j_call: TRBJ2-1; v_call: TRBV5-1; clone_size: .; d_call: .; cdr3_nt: TGCGCCAGCAGCTTGGTTACGGGGAACAATGAGCAGTTCTTC; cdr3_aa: CASSLVTGNNEQFF
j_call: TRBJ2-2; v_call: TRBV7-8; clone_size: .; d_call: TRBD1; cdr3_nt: TGTGCCAGCAGCTCCCACAGGGGAGAGTACACCGGGGAGCTGTTTTTT; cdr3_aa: CASSSHRGEYTGELFF
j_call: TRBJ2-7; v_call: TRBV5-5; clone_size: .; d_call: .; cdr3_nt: TGTGCCAGCAGCTTGGCTGAGGAGCAGTACTTC; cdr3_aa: CASSLAEEQYF
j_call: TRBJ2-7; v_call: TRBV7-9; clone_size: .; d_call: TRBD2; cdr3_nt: TGTTCCAGCCGGGAGGGGGGAGGCGAGCAGTACTTC; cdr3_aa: CSSREGGGEQYF
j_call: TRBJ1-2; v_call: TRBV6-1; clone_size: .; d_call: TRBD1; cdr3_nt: TGTGCCACCTACAGGGGGTCGGACTATGGCTACACCTTC; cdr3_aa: CATYRGSDYGYTF
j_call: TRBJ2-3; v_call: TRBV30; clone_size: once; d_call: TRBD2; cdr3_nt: TGTGCCTACTCTCTAGCGGGGGGCACAGATACGCAGTATTTT; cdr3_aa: CAYSLAGGTDTQYF
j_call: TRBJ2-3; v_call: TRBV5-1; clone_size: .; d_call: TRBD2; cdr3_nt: TGCGCCAGCAGCCGCTTAACTAGCGGGGGGGCTTCAGATACGCAGTATTTT; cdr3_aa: CASSRLTSGGASDTQYF
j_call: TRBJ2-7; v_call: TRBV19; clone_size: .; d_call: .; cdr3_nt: TGTGCCAGTAGTATCGTTCTACACGGACAGCGATTCTCCTACGAGCAGTACTTC; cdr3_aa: CASSIVLHGQRFSYEQYF
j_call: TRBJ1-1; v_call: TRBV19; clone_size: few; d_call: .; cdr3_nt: TGTGCCAGTAGTATGAATCCCCGGGGGGGCACTGAAGCTTTCTTT; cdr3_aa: CASSMNPRGGTEAFF
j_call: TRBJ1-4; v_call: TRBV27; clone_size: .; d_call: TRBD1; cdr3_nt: TGTGCCAGCCGAAGGGGGCTTAATGAAAAACTGTTTTTT; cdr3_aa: CASRRGLNEKLFF
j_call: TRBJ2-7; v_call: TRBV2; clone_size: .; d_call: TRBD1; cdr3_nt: TGTGCCAGCAGGGGCCCTAGGGACAGGGGGCAAAACGAGCAGTACTTC; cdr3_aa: CASRGPRDRGQNEQYF
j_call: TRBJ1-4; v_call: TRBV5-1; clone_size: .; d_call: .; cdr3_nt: TGCGCCAGCAGCTTGGCAGGGGAAACTAATGAAAAACTGTTTTTT; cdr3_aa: CASSLAGETNEKLFF
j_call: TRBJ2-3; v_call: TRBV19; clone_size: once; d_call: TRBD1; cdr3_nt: TGTGCCAGTAGTGACCGGGACAGGGTAACAGATACGCAGTATTTT; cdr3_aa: CASSDRDRVTDTQYF
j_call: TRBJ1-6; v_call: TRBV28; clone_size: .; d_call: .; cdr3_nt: TGTGCCAGCAGTTTAATGTTCTGGTCAGGGGATTCACCCCTCCACTTT; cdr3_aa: CASSLMFWSGDSPLHF
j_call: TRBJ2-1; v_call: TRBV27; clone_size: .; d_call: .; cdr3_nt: TGTGCCAGCAGCACGAGAGGTCCCCATGAGCAGTTCTTC; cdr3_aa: CASSTRGPHEQFF
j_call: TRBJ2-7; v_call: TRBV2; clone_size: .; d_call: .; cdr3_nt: TGTGCCAGCAGTGAACAGGGGCAGCTCCCGTGGGAGCAGTACTTC; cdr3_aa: CASSEQGQLPWEQYF
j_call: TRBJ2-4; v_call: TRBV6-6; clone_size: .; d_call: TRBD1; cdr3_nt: TGTGCCAGCACCCTGACAGGGGGGGCCAAAAACATTCAGTACTTC; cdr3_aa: CASTLTGGAKNIQYF
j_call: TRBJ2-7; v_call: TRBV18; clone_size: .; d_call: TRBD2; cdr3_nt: TGTGCCAGCTCACCACCGGGACTAGCGGGGGGCCTCACGGCCTACGAGCAGTACTTC; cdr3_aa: CASSPPGLAGGLTAYEQYF
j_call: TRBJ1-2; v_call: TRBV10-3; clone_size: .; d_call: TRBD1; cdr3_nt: TGTGCCATCAGTGACTCGGGACAGGGGGTCTATGGCTACACCTTC; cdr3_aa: CAISDSGQGVYGYTF
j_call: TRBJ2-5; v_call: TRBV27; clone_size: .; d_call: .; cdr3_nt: TGTGCCAGCAGTTTACAGTACCAAGAGACCCAGTACTTC; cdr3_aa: CASSLQYQETQYF
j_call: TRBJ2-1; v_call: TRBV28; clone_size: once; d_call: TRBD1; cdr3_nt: TGTGCCAGCAGGCGGAAGGACAGGGCAAAGGACAATGAGCAGTTCTTC; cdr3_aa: CASRRKDRAKDNEQFF
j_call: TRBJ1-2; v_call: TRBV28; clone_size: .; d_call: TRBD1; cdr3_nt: TGTGCCAGCAGCCCGGACAGGGAGGTAAATGGCTACACCTTC; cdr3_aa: CASSPDREVNGYTF
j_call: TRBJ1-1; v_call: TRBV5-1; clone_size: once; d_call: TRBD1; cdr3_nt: TGCGCCAGCAGCTTGACAGGGGGCGCAGACACTGAAGCTTTCTTT; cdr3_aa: CASSLTGGADTEAFF
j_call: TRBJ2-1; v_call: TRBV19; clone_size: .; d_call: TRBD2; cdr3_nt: TGTGCCAGTAGCCCCCCCGGGGGGGATGAGCAGTTCTTC; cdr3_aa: CASSPPGGDEQFF
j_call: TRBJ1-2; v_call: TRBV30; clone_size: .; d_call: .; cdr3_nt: TGTGCCTGGAGTGTCCGGGGGGTGGCAGGCTACACCTTC; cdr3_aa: CAWSVRGVAGYTF
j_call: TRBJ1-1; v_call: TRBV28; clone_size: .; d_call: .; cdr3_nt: TGTGCCAGCAGTTTATGCCAGGGGAATGAAGCTTTCTTT; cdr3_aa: CASSLCQGNEAFF
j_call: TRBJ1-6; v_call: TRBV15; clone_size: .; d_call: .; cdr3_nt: TGTGCCACCAGCACTAGGTCCCTAAATTCACCCCTCCACTTT; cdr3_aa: CATSTRSLNSPLHF
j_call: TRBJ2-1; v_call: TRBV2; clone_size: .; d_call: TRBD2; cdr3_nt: TGTGCCAGCAATAGGGAGGGATCCTACAATGAGCAGTTCTTC; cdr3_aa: CASNREGSYNEQFF
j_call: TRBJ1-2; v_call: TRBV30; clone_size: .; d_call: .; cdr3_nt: TGTGCCTGGAGTGGGGACTTCTATGGCTACACCTTC; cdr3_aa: CAWSGDFYGYTF
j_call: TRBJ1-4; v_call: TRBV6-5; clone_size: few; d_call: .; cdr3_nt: TGTGCCAGCAGTTACAAGATTGGGGGGGGTGAAAAACTGTTTTTT; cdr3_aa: CASSYKIGGGEKLFF
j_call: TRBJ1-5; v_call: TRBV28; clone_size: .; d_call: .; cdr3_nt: TGTGCCAGCAGTTTTTTTCTGCCAGAAAAATATCAGCCCCAGCATTTT; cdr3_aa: CASSFFLPEKYQPQHF
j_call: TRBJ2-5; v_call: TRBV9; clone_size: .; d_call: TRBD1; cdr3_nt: TGTGCCAGCAGCAAGACCGGGACAGGTTCCGAGACCCAGTACTTC; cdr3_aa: CASSKTGTGSETQYF
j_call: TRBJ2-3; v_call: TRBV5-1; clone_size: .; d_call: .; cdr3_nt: TGCGCCAGCGGGGCTAGCGTCATGGATACGCAGTATTTT; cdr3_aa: CASGASVMDTQYF
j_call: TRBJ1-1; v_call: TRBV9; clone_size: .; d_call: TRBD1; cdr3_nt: TGTGCCAGCAGCTTAGTGGGACAGGGGAACACTGAAGCTTTCTTT; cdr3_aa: CASSLVGQGNTEAFF
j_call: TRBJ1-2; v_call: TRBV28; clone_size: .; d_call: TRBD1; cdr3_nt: TGTGCCAGCAGTTCAAACAGGGGGGGATATGGCTACACCTTC; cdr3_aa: CASSSNRGGYGYTF
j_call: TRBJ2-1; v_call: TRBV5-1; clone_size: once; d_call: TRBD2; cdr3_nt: TGCGCTAGCAGCGCACTAGCGGGATATTACAATGAGCAGTTCTTC; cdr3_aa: CASSALAGYYNEQFF
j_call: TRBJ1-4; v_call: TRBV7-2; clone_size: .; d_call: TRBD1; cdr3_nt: TGTGCCAGCAGCTTAATTTGGACAGGGGGCTCGGGAAAACTGTTTTTT; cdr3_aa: CASSLIWTGGSGKLFF
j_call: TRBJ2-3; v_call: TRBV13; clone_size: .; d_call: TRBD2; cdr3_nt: TGTGCCAGCAGCTCGATAGCGGGATTTGATACGCAGTATTTT; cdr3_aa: CASSSIAGFDTQYF
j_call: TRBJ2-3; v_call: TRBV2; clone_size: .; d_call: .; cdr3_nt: TGTGCCAGCAGTGAAGGGGCGATTACTCTCACAGATACGCAGTATTTT; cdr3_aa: CASSEGAITLTDTQYF
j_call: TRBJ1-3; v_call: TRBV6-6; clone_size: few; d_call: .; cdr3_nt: TGTGCCAGCAGTGGACAGTCCTCTGGAAACACCATATATTTT; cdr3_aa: CASSGQSSGNTIYF
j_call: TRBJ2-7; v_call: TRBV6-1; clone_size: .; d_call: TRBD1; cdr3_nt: TGTGCCAGCAGTGAAAGGGACAGGGGCTACGAGCAGTACTTC; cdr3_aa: CASSERDRGYEQYF
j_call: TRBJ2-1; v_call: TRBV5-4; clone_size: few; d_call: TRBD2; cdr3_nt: TGTGCCAGCAGCTGGCCTAGCGGGAACAATGAGCAGTTCTTC; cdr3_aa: CASSWPSGNNEQFF
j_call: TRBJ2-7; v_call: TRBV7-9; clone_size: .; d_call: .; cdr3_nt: TGTGCCAGCAGCGATGGACTGCAGCCCTACGAGCAGTACTTC; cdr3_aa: CASSDGLQPYEQYF
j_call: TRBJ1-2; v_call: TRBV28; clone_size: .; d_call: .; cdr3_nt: TGTGCCAGCAGTTTAGGTCCCAGGGGAGATGGCTACACCTTC; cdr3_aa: CASSLGPRGDGYTF
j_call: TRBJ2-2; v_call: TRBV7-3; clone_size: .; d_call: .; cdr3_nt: TGTGCCAGCAGCGGCGGTGTGGCCGGGGAGCTGTTTTTT; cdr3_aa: CASSGGVAGELFF
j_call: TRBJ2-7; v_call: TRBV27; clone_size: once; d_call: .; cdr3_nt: TGTGCCAGCAGTCCTCCCTACGAGCAGTACTTC; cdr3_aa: CASSPPYEQYF
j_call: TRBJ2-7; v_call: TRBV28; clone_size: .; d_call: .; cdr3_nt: TGTGCCAGCACCGCGGGGGGACAGGGTTTCGAGCAGTACTTC; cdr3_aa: CASTAGGQGFEQYF
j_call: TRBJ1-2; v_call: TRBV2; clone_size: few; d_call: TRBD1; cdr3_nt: TGTGCCAGCAGATCAACAGGGGAAGGCTACACCTTC; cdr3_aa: CASRSTGEGYTF
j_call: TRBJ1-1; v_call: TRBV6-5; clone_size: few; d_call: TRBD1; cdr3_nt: TGTGCCAGCAGTTCGACAGGGTTTACGGCTTTCTTT; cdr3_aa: CASSSTGFTAFF
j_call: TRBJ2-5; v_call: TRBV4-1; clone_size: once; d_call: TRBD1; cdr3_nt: TGCGCCCGATTCCCGGGACAGCAAGAGACCCAGTACTTC; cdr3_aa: CARFPGQQETQYF
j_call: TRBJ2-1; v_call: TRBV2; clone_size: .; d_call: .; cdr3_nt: TGTGCCATCGAGGGGGGGTGGCGGGGGAACAATGAGCAGTTCTTC; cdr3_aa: CAIEGGWRGNNEQFF
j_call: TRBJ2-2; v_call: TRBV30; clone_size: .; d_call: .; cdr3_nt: TGTGCCTGGGCGTACCCCAGGGTCGGTATATTGGGGGAGCTGTTTTTT; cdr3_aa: CAWAYPRVGILGELFF
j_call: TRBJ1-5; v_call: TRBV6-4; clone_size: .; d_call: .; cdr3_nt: TGTGCCAGCAGTGAGGGGGGGGACGGTCAGCCCCAGCATTTT; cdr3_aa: CASSEGGDGQPQHF
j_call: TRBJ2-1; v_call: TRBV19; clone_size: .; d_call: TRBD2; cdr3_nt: TGTGCCAGTACCGGGACTAGCGGGAGAGTCGGATCCTACAATGAGCAGTTCTTC; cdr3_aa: CASTGTSGRVGSYNEQFF